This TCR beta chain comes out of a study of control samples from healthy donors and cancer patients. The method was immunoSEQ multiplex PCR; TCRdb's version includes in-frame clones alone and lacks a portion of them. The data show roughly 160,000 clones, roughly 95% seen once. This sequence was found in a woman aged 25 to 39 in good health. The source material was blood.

The chain's CDR3 is CASSSGLAGGRQFF. The CDR3 DNA sequence: TGTGCCAGCAGTTCGGGACTAGCGGGAGGGAGGCAGTTCTTC. The gene calls are TRBV27 and TRBJ2-1; TRBD2 aligns across 16 bases. CDR3 length equals 14 residues. Germline V lookup: CDR1 MNHEY, CDR2 SMNVEV (reference sequence). The trim removed 4 bases at V and 12 bases at J, leaving 3 bases unmatched.